The 12 T cell receptor beta chains below all came from one sample that was sequenced in a study of blood T cell repertoires in COVID-19. Using immunoSEQ multiplex PCR, the repertoire was profiled, and TCRdb retains in-frame clones only, with some absent. This sample yields 150,000 or so clones, of which approximately 81% are seen a single time; roughly two fifths belongs to the top ten. The sequenced sample consisted of peripheral blood. The receptors stem from a human donor in a cohort sampled during active COVID-19.

The chain is built from TRBV5-1 and TRBJ2-3; possible D gene TRBD1, 5 bases. This CDR3 comprises 14 residues. V lost 5 bases, J lost 2 bases, and 12 bases lay in between. Germline V gives CDR1 SGHRS, CDR2 YFSETQ. CDR3 region: CASSSGHHTDTQYF. DNA for the CDR3: TGCGCCAGCAGTTCCGGACACCACACAGATACGCAGTATTTT. Drawing the rest from reference TRBV5-1 and TRBJ2-3, the complete variable domain is KAGVTQTPRYLIKTRGQQVTLSCSPISGHRSVSWYQQTPGQGLQFLFEYFSETQRNKGNFPGRFSGRQFSNSRSEMNVSTLELGDSALYLCASSSGHHTDTQYFGPGTRLTVL.

CDR3 nucleotides: TGTGCCAGTAGTTGGGCAGGGGCCGGTGAGCAGTTCTTC. Translated, it gives CASSWAGAGEQFF. The J gene is TRBJ2-1, the V gene TRBV19, with D perhaps matching TRBD1 (6 bases). Between the trimmed V and J ends, which lost 5 bases and 9 bases, there was a span of 14 bases. Germline assignment: CDR1 LNHDA and CDR2 SQIVND (reference sequence). This CDR3 region has 13 residues.

The chain uses TRBV6-5 and TRBJ1-2; TRBD1 matches 9 bases. The V gene end was trimmed by 2 bases and the J gene end by 6 bases; junction bases not matched to a gene: 4. The CDR3 contains 14 residues. CDR1 MNHEY and CDR2 SVGAGI come from the germline V gene. The CDR3 sequence is CASSYLDRGNGYTF. CDR3 nucleotide sequence: TGTGCCAGCAGTTACCTAGACAGGGGGAATGGCTACACCTTC.

V gene TRBV5-5 combines with J gene TRBJ2-5, with D perhaps matching TRBD2 (6 bases). This CDR3 is 15 amino acids long. CDR1 SGHKS and CDR2 YYEKEE come from the germline V gene (reference sequence). V was trimmed by 0 bases and J by 5 bases, leaving 14 bases between them. DNA of the CDR3: TGTGCCAGCAGCTTGGCCCCACTAGCCTGGGAGACCCAGTACTTC. It yields the protein CASSLAPLAWETQYF. The entire variable domain, with the rest obtained from reference TRBV5-5 and TRBJ2-5, is as follows: DAGVTQSPTHLIKTRGQQVTLRCSPISGHKSVSWYQQVLGQGPQFIFQYYEKEERGRGNFPDRFSARQFPNYSSELNVNALLLGDSALYLCASSLAPLAWETQYFGPGTRLLVL.

This chain links TRBV7-6 with TRBJ1-1; D might be TRBD1 (6 bases). The CDR3 extends over 15 amino acids. Trimming shortened V by 5 bases and J by 0 bases, and 13 bases separated the two germline ends. The germline V gene encodes CDR1 SGHVS and CDR2 FNYEAQ. The CDR3 reads CASSPTGLLNTEAFF. Written as DNA, the CDR3 is TGTGCCAGCAGCCCTACAGGGCTCCTGAACACTGAAGCTTTCTTT.

V usage is TRBV18 and J usage is TRBJ2-7; 7 positions agree with TRBD1. Germline-derived CDR1 and CDR2 are KGHSH and LQKENI. The CDR3 contains 13 residues. After removal of 3 bases from V and 3 bases from J, the junction contained 2 bases not matched to a gene. CDR3 residues: CASSPGQNYEQYF. CDR3 in DNA: TGTGCCAGCTCACCGGGACAGAACTACGAGCAGTACTTC.

The chain links TRBV5-4 to TRBJ2-3; TRBD2 matches at 9 bases. From germline, CDR1 is SGHNT and CDR2 YYREEE (reference sequence). The CDR3 contains 15 residues. The J segment lost 3 bases and the V segment lost 2 bases, leaving 4 bases of the junction unmatched. The CDR3 nucleotides read TGTGCCAGCAGCTTCCTAGCGGGGAGAACAGATACGCAGTATTTT. This translates into CASSFLAGRTDTQYF.

The chain combines TRBV5-1 with TRBJ1-1, with 8 bases identical to TRBD1. V was clipped by 4 bases and J by 11 bases; unmatched bases: 7. CDR3 length: 12 amino acids. Germline CDR1 SGHRS, CDR2 YFSETQ. For the CDR3, the DNA is TGCGCCAGCAGCGCTGACAGGGGTTCGGCTTTCTTT. Translation: CASSADRGSAFF.

The J gene is TRBJ2-7, the V gene TRBV4-3, with 10 positions matching TRBD2. CDR1 and CDR2 from the germline V gene are LGHNA and YSLEER. The J segment lost 0 bases and the V segment lost 0 bases, leaving 11 bases of the junction unmatched. This CDR3 contains 19 residues. CDR3 region: CASSQDLVGSGGISYEQYF. In DNA form, the CDR3 reads TGCGCCAGCAGCCAAGATCTCGTTGGTAGCGGGGGGATCTCCTACGAGCAGTACTTC.

Details on this clone: The identical CDR3 is also encoded by other nucleotide sequences in the sample. The chain carries TRBV5-4 and TRBJ2-7; TRBD2 agrees at 7 bases. The junction had 16 bases not matched to a gene; V was cut back by 3 bases and J by 4 bases. Germline V gene lookup returns CDR1 SGHNT and CDR2 YYREEE (reference sequence). This CDR3 has 17 residues. CDR3 sequence (DNA): TGTGCCAGCAGCTCCTGGAATTTTGGGGGGGGTCGATACGAGCAGTACTTC. This translates into CASSSWNFGGGRYEQYF.

The CDR3 sequence: CASSQAGGPDTQYF. The DNA for the CDR3 is TGTGCCAGCAGCCAGGCGGGGGGCCCAGATACGCAGTATTTT. V gene TRBV7-2 combines with J gene TRBJ2-3; the match to TRBD2 covers 8 bases. The CDR3 has 14 residues. Trimming at V came to 5 bases and at J to 4 bases, leaving 5 bases not matched to a gene. The germline V gene encodes CDR1 SGHTA and CDR2 FQGNSA.

The count of this clone is one. The V and J genes are TRBV5-6 and TRBJ2-5; TRBD1 agrees at 11 bases. This CDR3 has 15 amino acids. CDR1 SGHDT and CDR2 YYEEEE come from the germline V gene. V shed 1 base, J shed 5 bases, and the junction held 4 bases outside the gene matches. The chain's CDR3 is CASSLPGTGGETQYF. The DNA of the CDR3 is TGTGCCAGCAGCTTGCCCGGGACAGGGGGGGAGACCCAGTACTTC.